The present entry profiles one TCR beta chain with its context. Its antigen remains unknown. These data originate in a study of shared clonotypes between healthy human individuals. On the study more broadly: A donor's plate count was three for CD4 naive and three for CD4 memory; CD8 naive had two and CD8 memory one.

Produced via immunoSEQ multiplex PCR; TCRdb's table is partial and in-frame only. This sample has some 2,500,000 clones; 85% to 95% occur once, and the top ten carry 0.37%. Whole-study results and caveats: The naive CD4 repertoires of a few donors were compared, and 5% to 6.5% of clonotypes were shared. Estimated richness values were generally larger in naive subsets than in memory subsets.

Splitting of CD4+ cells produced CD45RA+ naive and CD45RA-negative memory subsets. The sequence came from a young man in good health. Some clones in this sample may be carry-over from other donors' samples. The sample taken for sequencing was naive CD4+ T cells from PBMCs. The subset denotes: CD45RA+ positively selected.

CDR3 coding DNA: TGTGCCAGCAGCCCCCTTATAGTAGTAGGTAATGAGCAGTTCTTC. It yields the protein CASSPLIVVGNEQFF. V gene TRBV6-1 combines with J gene TRBJ2-1, with D hard to call. Germline V gene lookup returns CDR1 MNHNS and CDR2 SASEGT. Deletions cut 6 bases from V and 7 bases from J, with 19 bases between. The CDR3 consists of 15 residues.